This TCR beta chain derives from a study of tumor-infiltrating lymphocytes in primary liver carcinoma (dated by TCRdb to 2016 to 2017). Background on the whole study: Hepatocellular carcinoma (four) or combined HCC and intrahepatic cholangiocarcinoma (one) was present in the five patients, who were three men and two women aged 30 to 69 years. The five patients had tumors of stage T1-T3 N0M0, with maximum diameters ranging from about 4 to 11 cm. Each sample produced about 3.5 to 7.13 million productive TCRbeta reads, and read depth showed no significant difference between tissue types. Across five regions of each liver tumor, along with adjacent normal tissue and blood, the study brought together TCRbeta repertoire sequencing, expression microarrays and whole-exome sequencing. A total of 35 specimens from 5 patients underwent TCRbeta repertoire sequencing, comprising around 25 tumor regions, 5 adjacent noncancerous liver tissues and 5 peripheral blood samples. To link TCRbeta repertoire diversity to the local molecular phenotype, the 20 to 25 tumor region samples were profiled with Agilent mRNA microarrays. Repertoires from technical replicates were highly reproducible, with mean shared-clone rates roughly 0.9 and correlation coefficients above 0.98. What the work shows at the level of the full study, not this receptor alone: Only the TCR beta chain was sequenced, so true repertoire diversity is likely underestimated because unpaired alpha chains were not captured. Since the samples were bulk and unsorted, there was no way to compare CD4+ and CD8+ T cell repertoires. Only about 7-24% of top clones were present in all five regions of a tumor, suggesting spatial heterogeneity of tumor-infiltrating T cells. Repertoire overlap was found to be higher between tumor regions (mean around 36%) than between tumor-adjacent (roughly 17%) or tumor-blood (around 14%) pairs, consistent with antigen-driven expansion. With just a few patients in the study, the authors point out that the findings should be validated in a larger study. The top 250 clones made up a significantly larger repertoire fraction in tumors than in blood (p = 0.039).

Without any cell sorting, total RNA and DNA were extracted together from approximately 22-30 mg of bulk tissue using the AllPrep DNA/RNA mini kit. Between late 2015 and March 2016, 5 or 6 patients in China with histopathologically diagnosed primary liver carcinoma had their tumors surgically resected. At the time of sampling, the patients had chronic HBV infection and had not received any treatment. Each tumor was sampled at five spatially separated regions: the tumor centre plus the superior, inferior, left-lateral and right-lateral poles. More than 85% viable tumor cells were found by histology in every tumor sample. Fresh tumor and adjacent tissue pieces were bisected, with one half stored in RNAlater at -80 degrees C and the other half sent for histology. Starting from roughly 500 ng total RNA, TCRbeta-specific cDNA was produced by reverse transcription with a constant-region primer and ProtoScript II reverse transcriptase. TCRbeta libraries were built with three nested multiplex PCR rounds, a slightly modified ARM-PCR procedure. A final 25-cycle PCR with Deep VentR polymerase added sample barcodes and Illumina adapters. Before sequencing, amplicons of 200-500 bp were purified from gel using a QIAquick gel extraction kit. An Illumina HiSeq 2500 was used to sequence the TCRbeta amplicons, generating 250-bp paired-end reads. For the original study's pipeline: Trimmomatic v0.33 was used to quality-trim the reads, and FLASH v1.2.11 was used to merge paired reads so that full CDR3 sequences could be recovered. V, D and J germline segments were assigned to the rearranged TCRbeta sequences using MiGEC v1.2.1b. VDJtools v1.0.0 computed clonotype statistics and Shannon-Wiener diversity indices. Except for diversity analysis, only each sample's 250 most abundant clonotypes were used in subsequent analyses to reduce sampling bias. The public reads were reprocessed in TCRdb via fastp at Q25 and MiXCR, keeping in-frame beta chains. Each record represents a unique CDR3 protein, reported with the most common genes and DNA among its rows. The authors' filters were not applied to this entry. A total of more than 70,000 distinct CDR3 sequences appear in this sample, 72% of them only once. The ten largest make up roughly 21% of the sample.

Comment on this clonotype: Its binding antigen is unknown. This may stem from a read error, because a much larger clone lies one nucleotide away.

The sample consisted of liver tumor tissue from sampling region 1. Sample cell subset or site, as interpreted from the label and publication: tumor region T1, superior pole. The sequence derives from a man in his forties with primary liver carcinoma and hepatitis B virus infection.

The DNA sequence is as follows: TGCGCCAGCAGCTTACAGGGTGACACTGAAGCTTTCTTT. The encoded protein is CASSLQGDTEAFF. The V and J genes are TRBV5-1 and TRBJ1-1; D gene: possibly TRBD1, on 6 matching bases. CDR3 length: 13 amino acids, cysteine to phenylalanine. Just the 39-base CDR3 DNA is kept, in frame starting at base 1. V gives up 2 bases and J gives up 3 bases, and the segment between their germline ends measures 8 bases. Based on the germline V gene, the CDR1 and CDR2 sequences are SGHRS and YFSETQ.